The 29 T cell receptor beta chains listed next were all sequenced from one sample in a study of T cell clonotyping in hematopoietic cell transplantation. Using immunoSEQ multiplex PCR, the repertoire was profiled, and TCRdb retains in-frame clones only, with some absent. The sample has some 30,000 clones, roughly 91% seen once. The time point was: recipient sample about 28 days before transplant, after cytoreduction. The sample in question was peripheral blood mononuclear cells, obtained before stem cell transplant. The receptor set was obtained from a man aged 50 to 59 with acute myeloid leukemia. Some clones in this sample may be carry-over from other donors' samples.

V usage is TRBV19 and J usage is TRBJ1-1; D perhaps matches TRBD1 (5 bases). The CDR3 totals 13 residues. Trimming pared 4 bases from V and 6 bases from J, leaving 12 bases between. CDR1 is LNHDA, CDR2 SQIVND, per germline (reference sequence). The CDR3 DNA sequence: TGTGCCAGTAGTAAGCAGGGTGGTCCTGAAGCTTTCTTT. Amino acid sequence: CASSKQGGPEAFF.

The rearrangement joins TRBV30 to TRBJ2-1; D remains ambiguous. The V gene lost 4 bases and the J gene lost 10 bases, with 17 bases spanning the gap. Germline V gives CDR1 GTSNPN, CDR2 SVGIG (reference sequence). The CDR3 spans 13 residues. CDR3 DNA: TGTGCCTGGATCCCTACGAGAGGAAAAGAGCAGTTCTTC. Its translation is CAWIPTRGKEQFF.

The J gene is TRBJ1-2, the V gene TRBV2, with D tentatively TRBD1 (5 bases). CDR3 size: 16 residues. Trimming left V 1 base short and J 3 bases short, with 15 bases between. CDR1 is SNHLY, CDR2 FYNNEI, per germline. CDR3 protein: CASSEEAVGGDYGYTF. CDR3 DNA sequence: TGTGCCAGCAGTGAAGAAGCTGTCGGAGGGGACTATGGCTACACCTTC.

V is TRBV5-1 and J is TRBJ1-1; D might be TRBD1 (6 bases). V gave up 0 bases and J gave up 11 bases, with 17 bases separating them. The CDR3 contains 14 residues. From germline, CDR1 is SGHRS and CDR2 YFSETQ. CDR3 coding DNA: TGCGCCAGCAGCTTGGACAGGGCCTCCGTTGGGGCTTTCTTT. Protein sequence: CASSLDRASVGAFF.

The chain has TRBV30 and TRBJ1-1; 10 positions match TRBD1. After removal of 3 bases from V and 12 bases from J, the junction contained 10 bases not matched to a gene. Per germline, CDR1 GTSNPN and CDR2 SVGIG (reference sequence). The CDR3 has 13 residues. Written as DNA, the CDR3 is TGTGCCTGGAGGGAGGGAGGGACAGGGGAAACTTTCTTT. Its protein product is CAWREGGTGETFF. Combining the CDR3 with reference TRBV30 and TRBJ1-1 gives the whole variable domain SQTIHQWPATLVQPVGSPLSLECTVEGTSNPNLYWYRQAAGRGLQLLFYSVGIGQISSEVPQNLSASRPQDRQFILSSKKLLLSDSGFYLCAWREGGTGETFFGQGTRLTVV.

The CDR3 sequence is CASKNTEAFF. The CDR3 DNA sequence: TGTGCCAGCAAAAACACTGAAGCTTTCTTT. The genes are TRBV2 and TRBJ1-1; unclear D gene. The CDR3 spans 10 residues. V dropped 7 bases and J dropped 2 bases, with 2 bases sitting between them. Per germline, CDR1 SNHLY and CDR2 FYNNEI.

The chain joins TRBV30 to TRBJ2-1, with a possible D match to TRBD2 (5 bases). The CDR3 covers 14 residues. Germline V gene lookup returns CDR1 GTSNPN and CDR2 SVGIG (reference sequence). The V gene lost 3 bases and the J gene lost 2 bases, with 11 bases spanning the gap. The CDR3 DNA is TGTGCCTGGAGAAACGGGGAGACCTACAATGAGCAGTTCTTC. Amino acid sequence: CAWRNGETYNEQFF.

A single count supports this clone. The gene calls are TRBV4-1 and TRBJ1-1; maybe TRBD1 (5 bases). V was shortened by 1 base and J by 0 bases, with 18 bases between the two germline ends. Germline V gene lookup returns CDR1 MGHRA and CDR2 YSYEKL. The length of the CDR3 is 18 residues. This CDR3 reads CASSQGGAVTGMNTEAFF. CDR3 sequence (DNA): TGCGCCAGCAGCCAAGGCGGGGCGGTAACAGGAATGAACACTGAAGCTTTCTTT.

The chain links TRBV19 to TRBJ2-6; D is ambiguous. CDR3 length: 14 residues. Deletions cut 6 bases from V and 1 base from J, with 7 bases between. Germline V gives CDR1 LNHDA, CDR2 SQIVND (reference sequence). The DNA for the CDR3 is TGTGCCAGTAGCCCTCAATCTGGGGCCAACGTCCTGACTTTC. This translates into CASSPQSGANVLTF.

V gene TRBV7-3 combines with J gene TRBJ2-5; perhaps D is TRBD1 or TRBD2 (5 bases each). Germline V lookup: CDR1 SGHTA, CDR2 FQGTGA. The CDR3 is made up of 13 amino acids. The germline V and J ends were trimmed by 0 bases and 10 bases, with 12 bases remaining between them. The CDR3 loop reads CASSLTGGGDQYF. The CDR3 DNA reads TGTGCCAGCAGCTTAACGGGTGGGGGAGACCAGTACTTC.

This chain joins TRBV7-2 and TRBJ2-3; no reliable D call. V lost 3 bases and J lost 5, with 9 bases in between. This CDR3 has 13 residues. CDR1 is SGHTA and CDR2 is FQGNSA in the germline V gene. The CDR3 nucleotides are TGTGCCAGCAGCTTCGATCCGGGAGATACGCAGTATTTT. Translating gives CASSFDPGDTQYF.

The rearrangement links TRBV7-6 to TRBJ2-5; 9 bases align to TRBD2. This CDR3 has 16 residues. The V segment lost 5 bases and the J segment 5 bases; nucleotides outside the gene matches: 12. Germline V lookup: CDR1 SGHVS, CDR2 FNYEAQ. The chain's CDR3 is CASSVGTSLTLETQYF. CDR3 DNA sequence: TGTGCCAGCAGCGTGGGGACTAGCTTGACCCTGGAGACCCAGTACTTC.

The genes are TRBV7-9 and TRBJ2-7; D call uncertain. CDR1 and CDR2 from the germline V gene are SEHNR and FQNEAQ (reference sequence). Trimming shortened V by 1 base and J by 2 bases, and 6 bases separated the two germline ends. The CDR3 contains 13 residues. CDR3 sequence (DNA): TGTGCCAGCAGCTTAGGGATAGCCTACGAGCAGTACTTC. The encoded protein is CASSLGIAYEQYF.

This chain connects TRBV6-1 to TRBJ2-7; tentative D call: TRBD2 (6 bases). Germline V gene sequence: CDR1 MNHNS, CDR2 SASEGT. V was trimmed by 8 bases and J by 3 bases, leaving 20 bases between them. The CDR3 has 15 residues. CDR3 sequence: CASGGDGATYYEQYF. The CDR3 DNA follows: TGTGCCAGCGGAGGGGACGGCGCTACTTACTACGAGCAGTACTTC.

The count of this clone is one. The chain links TRBV7-2 to TRBJ2-5; D uncertain. The CDR3 loop spans 15 amino acids. The germline V gene has CDR1 SGHTA and CDR2 FQGNSA. Trimming shortened V by 5 bases and J by 5 bases, and 18 bases separated the two germline ends. The CDR3 nucleotides are TGTGCCAGCAGCCCCTCAGGCAGGCCCAGGGAGACCCAGTACTTC. The encoded protein is CASSPSGRPRETQYF.

This chain connects TRBV21-1 to TRBJ1-5; no DNA check was done on the table's D call, TRBD1. TRBV21-1 is termed a pseudogene. The CDR3 covers 19 residues. The CDR3 reads CASSKGETGPTGGNQPQHF. The CDR3 coding sequence is TGTGCCAGCAGCAAGGGGGAGACAGGGCCTACAGGAGGCAATCAGCCCCAGCATTTT.

This clone was observed a single time. The chain has TRBV6-1 and TRBJ1-4, with TRBD1 as a possible D gene (6 bases). CDR3 length: 15 residues. Germline V gene data show CDR1 as MNHNS and CDR2 as SASEGT. The V end lost 1 base, the J end lost 6 bases, and 12 bases lay between the germline ends. The CDR3 nucleotides read TGTGCCAGCAGTGAAGGAGGGGGGGTGGATGAAAAACTGTTTTTT. It is translated as CASSEGGGVDEKLFF.

V usage is TRBV28 and J usage is TRBJ1-5; perhaps TRBD1 as D (5 bases). The V gene lost 5 bases and the J gene lost 6 bases, with 17 bases spanning the gap. Germline CDR1 reads MDHEN; CDR2 reads SYDVKM. The CDR3 totals 15 residues. CDR3 residues: CASSPMWGVSQPQHF. The CDR3 bases are TGTGCCAGCAGTCCTATGTGGGGGGTTAGTCAGCCCCAGCATTTT.

This clone was seen a handful of times. V is TRBV2 and J is TRBJ2-7; 7 bases agree with TRBD2. Germline assignment: CDR1 SNHLY and CDR2 FYNNEI. V was clipped by 6 bases and J by 0 bases; unmatched bases: 5. The CDR3 totals 14 residues. CDR3 loop: CASRREIASYEQYF. Here the CDR3 DNA reads TGTGCCAGCAGGCGGGAGATCGCCTCCTACGAGCAGTACTTC. The entire variable domain, with the rest obtained from reference TRBV2 and TRBJ2-7, is as follows: EPEVTQTPSHQVTQMGQEVILRCVPISNHLYFYWYRQILGQKVEFLVSFYNNEISEKSEIFDDQFSVERPDGSNFTLKIRSTKLEDSAMYFCASRREIASYEQYFGPGTRLTVT.

V and J are TRBV5-1 and TRBJ2-1, with 7 nucleotides matching TRBD2. The CDR3 has 15 amino acids. Germline CDR1 SGHRS, CDR2 YFSETQ. Trimming cost V 3 bases and J 4 bases; bases outside gene matches: 7. CDR3 in amino acids: CASSSRLADYNEQFF. CDR3 bases: TGCGCCAGCAGCTCCCGCCTAGCGGATTACAATGAGCAGTTCTTC.

In this sample, this clone turned up once. The V and J genes are TRBV4-3 and TRBJ2-2, with D perhaps TRBD1 (6 bases). The length of the CDR3 is 16 residues. Trimming left V 5 bases short and J 2 bases short, with 15 bases between. Germline V gene sequence: CDR1 LGHNA, CDR2 YSLEER. The CDR3 DNA reads as TGCGCCAGCAGCTCCTGGGCAGGGGCTAACACCGGGGAGCTGTTTTTT. Protein: CASSSWAGANTGELFF.

V gene TRBV6-1 combines with J gene TRBJ1-1; no definite D call. CDR3 size: 15 residues. Germline V gene sequence: CDR1 MNHNS, CDR2 SASEGT. Trimming removed 7 bases from V and 2 bases from J, with 17 bases in between. CDR3 coding DNA: TGTGCCAGCAACGAAGAGTGGGGTTTTAACACTGAAGCTTTCTTT. Residues: CASNEEWGFNTEAFF.

This chain's CDR3 is CASSFGGADGYTF. CDR3 in DNA: TGTGCCAGCAGTTTTGGGGGCGCCGACGGCTACACCTTC. This chain links TRBV28 with TRBJ1-2, with a possible D match to TRBD1 (6 bases). The CDR3 consists of 13 residues. V was clipped by 3 bases and J by 8 bases, with 13 bases between them. CDR1 is MDHEN and CDR2 is SYDVKM in the germline V gene.

The chain has TRBV9 and TRBJ1-4, with D tentatively TRBD1 (5 bases). The CDR3 covers 15 residues. The germline V gene encodes CDR1 SGDLS and CDR2 YYNGEE. V shed 4 bases and J shed 5 bases, with 15 bases lying between them. This CDR3 reads CASSNRGRGNEKLFF. The CDR3 coding sequence is TGTGCCAGCAGCAACCGGGGGAGGGGAAATGAAAAACTGTTTTTT.

The chain couples TRBV9 to TRBJ1-1; 7 nucleotides align to TRBD1. The CDR3 is 14 amino acids. Germline V CDR1 and CDR2: SGDLS, YYNGEE. With 4 bases clipped from V and 1 base from J, the junction kept 4 bases outside the gene matches. DNA of the CDR3: TGTGCCAGCAGCTTGGGACAGACGAACACTGAAGCTTTCTTT. Translation gives CASSLGQTNTEAFF. Drawing the rest from reference TRBV9 and TRBJ1-1, the complete variable domain is DSGVTQTPKHLITATGQRVTLRCSPRSGDLSVYWYQQSLDQGLQFLIQYYNGEERAKGNILERFSAQQFPDLHSELNLSSLELGDSALYFCASSLGQTNTEAFFGQGTRLTVV.

The rearrangement uses TRBV19 and TRBJ1-5; D is uncertain. Trimming removed 8 bases from V and 0 bases from J, with 14 bases in between. Looked up from germline, CDR1 is LNHDA and CDR2 is SQIVND (reference sequence). The CDR3 loop spans 15 amino acids. CDR3 DNA: TGTGCCAGTGGCAGTGTCGGGAATAGCAATCAGCCCCAGCATTTT. Its translation: CASGSVGNSNQPQHF. The full variable domain, completed using reference TRBV19 and TRBJ1-5, is DGGITQSPKYLFRKEGQNVTLSCEQNLNHDAMYWYRQDPGQGLRLIYYSQIVNDFQKGDIAEGYSVSREKKESFPLTVTSAQKNPTAFYLCASGSVGNSNQPQHFGDGTRLSIL.

The genes are TRBV7-8 and TRBJ2-5; no definite D call. Germline CDR1 SGHVS, CDR2 FQNEAQ. V lost 3 bases, J lost 3 bases, and 8 bases lay in between. The CDR3 has 13 residues. CDR3 sequence reads: CASSFAPEETQYF. The CDR3 coding sequence is TGTGCCAGCAGCTTCGCCCCAGAAGAGACCCAGTACTTC.

V gene TRBV28 combines with J gene TRBJ1-3; D gene uncertain. The CDR3 is made up of 17 amino acids. The germline gives CDR1 MDHEN, CDR2 SYDVKM. V lost 5 bases to trimming and J lost 0 bases, with 17 bases between them. CDR3 bases: TGTGCCAGCAGTCCCCCCTCAGCGACCCACTCTGGAAACACCATATATTTT. Its translation is CASSPPSATHSGNTIYF.

Here the CDR3 DNA reads TGTGCCTGGAGCCCCAGGGACACCATATATTTT. As protein: CAWSPRDTIYF. V usage is TRBV30 and J usage is TRBJ1-3; D perhaps matches TRBD1 (5 bases). Trimming removed 3 bases at V and 8 bases at J, with 8 bases between. This CDR3 contains 11 residues. Per germline, CDR1 GTSNPN and CDR2 SVGIG (reference sequence).